This is a list of T cell receptor beta chains from one sample in a study of shared T cell receptors in the human thymus. Using immunoSEQ multiplex PCR, the repertoire was profiled, and TCRdb retains in-frame clones only, with some absent. Of approximately 490,000 clones listed, about 80% are singletons. The same data also went into a second study, on human thymus T cells.

The sample consisted of thymocytes. Receptors originate from a boy in the first two years of life with a congenital heart defect. Each CDR3 is given with its conserved first and last residue. Fields, in order: D gene, V gene, clone size, J gene, CDR3 protein, CDR3 DNA. A D gene is named only where the DNA matches it firmly. For some rows the clone size is stated as once, few or many, or as a class when expanded; others skip it.

>TRBD2|TRBV5-1|.|TRBJ2-2
CASSQPSTSRENTGELFF
TGCGCCAGCAGCCAGCCCTCGACTAGCCGAGAGAACACCGGGGAGCTGTTTTTT
>.|TRBV29-1|.|TRBJ2-1
CSVYLRRTLYNEQFF
TGCAGCGTCTATTTGAGGCGGACTCTCTACAATGAGCAGTTCTTC
>.|TRBV4-1|.|TRBJ2-3
CASSLGLPTDTQYF
TGCGCCAGCAGCCTCGGACTACCCACAGATACGCAGTATTTT
>.|TRBV14|.|TRBJ1-2
CASSHLGQLYGYTF
TGTGCCAGCAGCCACCTCGGACAGCTCTATGGCTACACCTTC
>TRBD1|TRBV12-5|.|TRBJ1-5
CASGLGGGHQPQHF
TGTGCTAGTGGTTTGGGAGGGGGCCATCAGCCCCAGCATTTT
>TRBD1|TRBV6-1|.|TRBJ1-5
CASSEDRVGWQPQHF
TGTGCCAGCAGTGAGGACAGGGTGGGTTGGCAGCCCCAGCATTTT
>.|TRBV28|few|TRBJ1-1
CASSPTVNTEAFF
TGTGCCAGCAGCCCAACAGTGAACACTGAAGCTTTCTTT
>.|TRBV5-1|.|TRBJ2-1
CASNRDHNEQFF
TGCGCCAGCAACAGGGACCACAATGAGCAGTTCTTC
>TRBD1|TRBV14|.|TRBJ1-5
CASSQETDRQGPGGVTRYNQPQHF
TGTGCCAGCAGCCAAGAAACGGACAGGCAGGGCCCAGGTGGAGTCACCCGGTACAATCAGCCCCAGCATTTT
>TRBD2|TRBV29-1|.|TRBJ2-7
CSIGVRLAGHNEQYF
TGCAGCATCGGAGTGCGGCTAGCGGGACACAACGAGCAGTACTTC
>.|TRBV7-6|.|TRBJ2-7
CASSAGVGAYEQYF
TGTGCCAGCAGCGCCGGGGTAGGAGCCTACGAGCAGTACTTC
>TRBD2|TRBV6-1|.|TRBJ2-7
CASSEDIWREKSSYEQYF
TGTGCCAGCAGTGAAGATATATGGCGGGAGAAGTCATCCTACGAGCAGTACTTC
>TRBD2|TRBV7-6|.|TRBJ2-5
CASTNPGLARETQYF
TGTGCCAGCACCAACCCGGGACTAGCCAGGGAGACCCAGTACTTC
>.|TRBV4-1|.|TRBJ2-3
CASSQASPRGSRTDTQYF
TGCGCCAGCAGCCAAGCCAGCCCACGGGGGTCTCGCACAGATACGCAGTATTTT
>TRBD2|TRBV9|.|TRBJ2-3
CASSAGLAGVAQYF
TGTGCCAGCAGCGCCGGACTAGCGGGAGTTGCGCAGTATTTT
>TRBD2|TRBV25-1|.|TRBJ2-5
CASRTSGRSQETQYF
TGTGCCAGCAGGACCAGCGGGAGGTCCCAAGAGACCCAGTACTTC
>TRBD2|TRBV19|.|TRBJ2-1
CASQWGGPLAMNEQFF
TGTGCCAGCCAGTGGGGGGGACCTTTAGCGATGAATGAGCAGTTCTTC
>TRBD1|TRBV9|.|TRBJ1-5
CASSVGEGTGDQPQHF
TGTGCCAGCAGCGTAGGAGAGGGGACAGGCGATCAGCCCCAGCATTTT
>TRBD1|TRBV5-4|.|TRBJ2-7
CASSRRTGTGTYEQYF
TGTGCCAGCAGCAGGCGCACCGGGACAGGGACCTACGAGCAGTACTTC
>TRBD1|TRBV27|few|TRBJ2-2
CASSLRKWTGAGELFF
TGTGCCAGCAGTTTACGAAAGTGGACAGGGGCCGGGGAGCTGTTTTTT
>TRBD2|TRBV27|.|TRBJ2-7
CASSPSGRAHEQYF
TGTGCCAGCAGCCCTAGCGGGAGGGCCCACGAGCAGTACTTC
>.|TRBV9|.|TRBJ2-5
CASSVRIGETQYF
TGTGCCAGCAGCGTTAGGATCGGGGAGACCCAGTACTTC
>.|TRBV18|.|TRBJ2-7
CASSPSVALGNEQYF
TGTGCCAGCTCACCGTCAGTTGCCCTAGGAAACGAGCAGTACTTC
>TRBD2|TRBV10-3|.|TRBJ2-5
CAISENARTSGRAWETQYF
TGTGCCATCAGTGAGAATGCGAGGACTAGCGGGAGGGCCTGGGAGACCCAGTACTTC
>TRBD2|TRBV7-9|.|TRBJ2-3
CASRGTSDTDTQYF
TGTGCCAGCAGAGGGACTAGCGACACAGATACGCAGTATTTT
>.|TRBV28|.|TRBJ2-1
CASSFRSVWSSYNEQFF
TGTGCCAGCAGTTTCCGTAGCGTTTGGAGCTCCTACAATGAGCAGTTCTTC
>.|TRBV4-1|.|TRBJ2-1
CASSQGQWAEQFF
TGCGCCAGCAGCCAAGGACAATGGGCGGAGCAGTTCTTC
>TRBD1|TRBV4-3|.|TRBJ1-5
CASSQELWTGGGQPQHF
TGCGCCAGCAGCCAAGAATTATGGACAGGGGGCGGTCAGCCCCAGCATTTT
>TRBD1|TRBV30|once|TRBJ1-1
CAWGPPGQGILNTEAFF
TGTGCCTGGGGTCCCCCGGGACAGGGGATTCTGAACACTGAAGCTTTCTTT
>.|TRBV7-2|.|TRBJ1-3
CASSRGSREGPGNTIYF
TGTGCCAGCAGCCGAGGGAGTAGGGAGGGCCCTGGAAACACCATATATTTT
>TRBD2|TRBV11-2|.|TRBJ2-1
CASSLPSAGGPYNEQFF
TGTGCCAGCAGCTTACCTTCCGCGGGAGGGCCCTACAATGAGCAGTTCTTC
>.|TRBV6-1|.|TRBJ2-3
CASSEIGGPLGRTDTQYF
TGTGCCAGCAGTGAAATCGGGGGACCTCTGGGACGCACAGATACGCAGTATTTT
>.|TRBV30|.|TRBJ2-1
CAWSPPLRRRHNEQFF
TGTGCCTGGAGTCCCCCCCTGAGGCGGAGACACAATGAGCAGTTCTTC
>TRBD2|TRBV7-9|.|TRBJ2-1
CASSFSGSSYNEQFF
TGTGCCAGCAGCTTTAGCGGGAGTTCCTACAATGAGCAGTTCTTC
>TRBD2|TRBV27|.|TRBJ2-5
CASSVLGLAGQGAQYF
TGTGCCAGCAGTGTACTGGGACTAGCGGGCCAGGGGGCCCAGTACTTC